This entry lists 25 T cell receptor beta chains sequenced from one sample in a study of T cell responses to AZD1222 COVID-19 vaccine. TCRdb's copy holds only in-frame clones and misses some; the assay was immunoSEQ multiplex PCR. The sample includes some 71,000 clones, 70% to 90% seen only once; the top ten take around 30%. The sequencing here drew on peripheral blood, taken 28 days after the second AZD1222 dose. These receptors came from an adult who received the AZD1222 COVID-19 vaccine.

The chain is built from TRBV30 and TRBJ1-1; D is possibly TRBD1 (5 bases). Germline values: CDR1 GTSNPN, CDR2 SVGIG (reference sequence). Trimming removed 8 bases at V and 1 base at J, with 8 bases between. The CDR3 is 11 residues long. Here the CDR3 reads CAGGRNTEAFF. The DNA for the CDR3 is TGTGCCGGGGGACGGAACACTGAAGCTTTCTTT.

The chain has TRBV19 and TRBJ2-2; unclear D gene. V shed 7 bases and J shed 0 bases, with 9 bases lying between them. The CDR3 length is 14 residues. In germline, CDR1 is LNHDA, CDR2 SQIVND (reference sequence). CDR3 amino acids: CASIGISNTGELFF. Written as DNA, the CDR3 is TGTGCCAGTATCGGAATATCGAACACCGGGGAGCTGTTTTTT.

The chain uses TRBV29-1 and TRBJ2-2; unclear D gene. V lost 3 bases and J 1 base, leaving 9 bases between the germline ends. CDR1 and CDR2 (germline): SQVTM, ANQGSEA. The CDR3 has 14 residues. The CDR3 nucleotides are TGCAGCGTTGAGCAGCAGATGAACACCGGGGAGCTGTTTTTT. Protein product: CSVEQQMNTGELFF.

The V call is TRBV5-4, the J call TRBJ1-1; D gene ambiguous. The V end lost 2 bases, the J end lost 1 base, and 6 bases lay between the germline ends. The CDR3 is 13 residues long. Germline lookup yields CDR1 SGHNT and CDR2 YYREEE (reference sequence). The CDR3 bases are TGTGCCAGCAGCTTTCCAGAGAACACTGAAGCTTTCTTT. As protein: CASSFPENTEAFF. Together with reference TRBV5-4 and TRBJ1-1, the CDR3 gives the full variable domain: ETGVTQSPTHLIKTRGQQVTLRCSSQSGHNTVSWYQQALGQGPQFIFQYYREEENGRGNFPPRFSGLQFPNYSSELNVNALELDDSALYLCASSFPENTEAFFGQGTRLTVV.

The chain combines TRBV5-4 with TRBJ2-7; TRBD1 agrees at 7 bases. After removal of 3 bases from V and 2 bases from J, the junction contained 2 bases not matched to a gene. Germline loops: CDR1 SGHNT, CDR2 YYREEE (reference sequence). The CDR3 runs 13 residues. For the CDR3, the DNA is TGTGCCAGCAGCTGGGACAGAGCCTACGAGCAGTACTTC. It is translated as CASSWDRAYEQYF.

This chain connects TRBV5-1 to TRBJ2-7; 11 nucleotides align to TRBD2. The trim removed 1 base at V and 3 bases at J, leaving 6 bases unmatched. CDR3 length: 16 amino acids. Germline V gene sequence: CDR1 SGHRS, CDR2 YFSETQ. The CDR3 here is CASSLSGTSGRYEQYF. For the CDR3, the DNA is TGCGCCAGCAGCTTGTCCGGGACTAGCGGACGCTACGAGCAGTACTTC.

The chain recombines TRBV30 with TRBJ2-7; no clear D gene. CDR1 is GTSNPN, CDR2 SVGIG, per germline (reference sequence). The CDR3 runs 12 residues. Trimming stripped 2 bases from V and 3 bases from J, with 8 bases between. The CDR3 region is CAWSQDRYEQYF. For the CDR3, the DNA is TGTGCCTGGAGTCAAGACCGCTACGAGCAGTACTTC.

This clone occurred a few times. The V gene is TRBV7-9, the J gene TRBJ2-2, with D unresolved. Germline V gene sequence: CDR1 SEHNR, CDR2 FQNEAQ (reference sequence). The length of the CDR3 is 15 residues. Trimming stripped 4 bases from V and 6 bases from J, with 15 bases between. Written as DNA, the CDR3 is TGTGCCAGCAGCTCCCGTAGAGTGGACGCCGGGGAGCTGTTTTTT. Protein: CASSSRRVDAGELFF.

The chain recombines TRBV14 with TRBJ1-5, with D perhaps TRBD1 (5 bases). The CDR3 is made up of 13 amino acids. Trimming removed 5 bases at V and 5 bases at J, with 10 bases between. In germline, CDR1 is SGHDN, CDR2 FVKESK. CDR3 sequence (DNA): TGTGCCAGCAGCTTTGCGGGGGATCAGCCCCAGCATTTT. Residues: CASSFAGDQPQHF. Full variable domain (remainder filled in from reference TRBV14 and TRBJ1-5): EAGVTQFPSHSVIEKGQTVTLRCDPISGHDNLYWYRRVMGKEIKFLLHFVKESKQDESGMPNNRFLAERTGGTYSTLKVQPAELEDSGVYFCASSFAGDQPQHFGDGTRLSIL.

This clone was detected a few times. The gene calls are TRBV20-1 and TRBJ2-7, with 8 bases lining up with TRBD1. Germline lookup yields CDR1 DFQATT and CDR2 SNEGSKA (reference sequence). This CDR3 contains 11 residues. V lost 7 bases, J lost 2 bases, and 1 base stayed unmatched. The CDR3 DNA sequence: TGCAGTGTACAGGGGGCCTACGAGCAGTACTTC. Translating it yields CSVQGAYEQYF.

The CDR3 sequence: CASSTIQGYEQYF. The DNA of the CDR3 is TGTGCCAGTAGTACCATCCAGGGCTACGAGCAGTACTTC. V gene TRBV19 combines with J gene TRBJ2-7; possibly TRBD1 for D (5 bases). In germline, CDR1 is LNHDA, CDR2 SQIVND (reference sequence). The ends were cut back, 4 bases at V and 3 bases at J, with 10 bases in the middle. CDR3 length equals 13 residues.

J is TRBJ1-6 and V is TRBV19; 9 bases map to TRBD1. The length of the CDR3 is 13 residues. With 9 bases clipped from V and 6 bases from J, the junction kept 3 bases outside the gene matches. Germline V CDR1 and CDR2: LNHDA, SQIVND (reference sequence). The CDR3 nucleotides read TGTGCCAGCGAGGGACAGGGTAATTCACCCCTCCACTTT. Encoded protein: CASEGQGNSPLHF.

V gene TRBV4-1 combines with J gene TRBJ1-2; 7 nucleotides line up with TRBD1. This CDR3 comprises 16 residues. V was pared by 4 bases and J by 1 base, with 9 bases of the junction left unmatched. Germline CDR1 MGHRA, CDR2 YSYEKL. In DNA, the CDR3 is TGCGCCAGCAGCCGCAATACCGGGACAGATAACTATGGCTACACCTTC. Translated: CASSRNTGTDNYGYTF.

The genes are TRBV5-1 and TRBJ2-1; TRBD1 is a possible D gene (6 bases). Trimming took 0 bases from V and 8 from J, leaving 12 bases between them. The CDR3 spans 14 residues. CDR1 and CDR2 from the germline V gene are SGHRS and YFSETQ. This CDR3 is CASSLENREDEQFF. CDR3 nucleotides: TGCGCCAGCAGCTTGGAAAACAGGGAAGATGAGCAGTTCTTC.

The chain's CDR3 is CASSRTVNQPQHF. In nucleotides, the CDR3 is TGTGCCAGCAGTCGGACAGTGAATCAGCCCCAGCATTTT. The rearrangement uses TRBV7-3 and TRBJ1-5; possibly TRBD1 for D (6 bases). This CDR3 spans 13 amino acids. The V gene lost 6 bases and the J gene lost 4 bases, with 10 bases spanning the gap. CDR1 is SGHTA and CDR2 is FQGTGA in the germline V gene.

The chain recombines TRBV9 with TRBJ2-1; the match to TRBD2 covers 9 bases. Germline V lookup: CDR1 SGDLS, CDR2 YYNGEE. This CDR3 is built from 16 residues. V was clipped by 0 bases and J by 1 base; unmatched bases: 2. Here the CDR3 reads CASSVVAGVSYNEQFF. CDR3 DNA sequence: TGTGCCAGCAGCGTAGTAGCGGGAGTATCCTACAATGAGCAGTTCTTC.

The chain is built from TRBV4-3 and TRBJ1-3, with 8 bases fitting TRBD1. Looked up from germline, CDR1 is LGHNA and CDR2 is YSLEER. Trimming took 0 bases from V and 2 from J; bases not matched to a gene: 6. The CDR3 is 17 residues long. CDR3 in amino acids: CASSQDPDRGAGNTIYF. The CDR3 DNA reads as TGCGCCAGCAGCCAAGATCCTGACAGGGGAGCTGGAAACACCATATATTTT.

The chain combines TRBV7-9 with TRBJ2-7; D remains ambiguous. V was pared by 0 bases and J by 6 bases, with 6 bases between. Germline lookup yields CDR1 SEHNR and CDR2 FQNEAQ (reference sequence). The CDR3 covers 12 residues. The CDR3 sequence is CASSLALLEQYF. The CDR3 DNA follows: TGTGCCAGCAGCTTAGCTCTTCTCGAGCAGTACTTC.

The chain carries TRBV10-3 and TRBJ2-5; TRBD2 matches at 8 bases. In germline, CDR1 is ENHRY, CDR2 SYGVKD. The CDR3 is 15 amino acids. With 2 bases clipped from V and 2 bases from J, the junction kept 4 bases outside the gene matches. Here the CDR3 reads CAISERSGAQETQYF. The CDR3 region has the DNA TGTGCCATCAGTGAGCGTAGCGGGGCGCAAGAGACCCAGTACTTC.

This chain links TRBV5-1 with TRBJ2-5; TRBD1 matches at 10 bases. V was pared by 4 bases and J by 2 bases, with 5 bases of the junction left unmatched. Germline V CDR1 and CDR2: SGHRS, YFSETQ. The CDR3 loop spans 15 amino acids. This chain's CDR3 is CASSLGTGVQETQYF. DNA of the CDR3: TGCGCCAGCAGCCTCGGGACAGGGGTACAAGAGACCCAGTACTTC.

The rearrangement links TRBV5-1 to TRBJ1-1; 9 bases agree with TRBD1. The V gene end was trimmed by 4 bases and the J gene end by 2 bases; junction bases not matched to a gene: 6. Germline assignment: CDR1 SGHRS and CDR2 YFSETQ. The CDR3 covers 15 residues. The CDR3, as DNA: TGCGCCAGCAGCAGGCAGACAGGGGGAAACACTGAAGCTTTCTTT. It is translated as CASSRQTGGNTEAFF.

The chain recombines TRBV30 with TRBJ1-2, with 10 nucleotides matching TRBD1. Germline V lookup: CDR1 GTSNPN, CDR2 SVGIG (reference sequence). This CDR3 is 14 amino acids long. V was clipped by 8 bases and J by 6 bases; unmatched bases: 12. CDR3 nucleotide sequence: TGTGCCCGACCCCACGACAGGGGGCTACATGGCTACACCTTC. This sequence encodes CARPHDRGLHGYTF.

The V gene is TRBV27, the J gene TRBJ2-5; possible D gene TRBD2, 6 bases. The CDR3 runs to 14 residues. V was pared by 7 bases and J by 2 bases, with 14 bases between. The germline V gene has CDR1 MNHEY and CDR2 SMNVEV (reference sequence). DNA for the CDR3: TGTGCCAGCAAGCGGGCGCGCGATCAAGAGACCCAGTACTTC. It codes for CASKRARDQETQYF.

This chain's CDR3 is CASSRPTVGAGELFF. The CDR3 DNA follows: TGTGCCAGCAGCCGCCCCACCGTGGGGGCAGGGGAGCTGTTTTTT. The chain couples TRBV3-1 (or the pseudogene TRBV3-2) to TRBJ2-2, with D maybe TRBD1 (6 bases). The CDR3 is made up of 15 amino acids. V was pared by 4 bases and J by 8 bases, with 17 bases between. Per the germline V gene, CDR1 is LGHDT and CDR2 is YNNKEL (reference sequence).

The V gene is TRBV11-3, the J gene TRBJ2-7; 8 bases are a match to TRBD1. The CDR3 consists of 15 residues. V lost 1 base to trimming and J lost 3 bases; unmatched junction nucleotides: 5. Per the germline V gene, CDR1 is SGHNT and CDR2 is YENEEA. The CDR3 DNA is TGTGCCAGCAGCTTAGCTGGGACAGGAAGCTACGAGCAGTACTTC. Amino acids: CASSLAGTGSYEQYF. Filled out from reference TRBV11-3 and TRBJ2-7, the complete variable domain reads EAGVVQSPRYKIIEKKQPVAFWCNPISGHNTLYWYLQNLGQGPELLIRYENEEAVDDSQLPKDRFSAERLKGVDSTLKIQPAELGDSAVYLCASSLAGTGSYEQYFGPGTRLTVT.